A selection of T cell receptor beta chains follows, all from one sample in a study of tumor-infiltrating lymphocytes in primary liver carcinoma. TCRdb passed the multiplex PCR reads through MiXCR, listing each CDR3 protein once. The sample carries about 200,000 distinct CDR3 sequences, approximately 65% recorded once. Sequenced: peripheral blood. These receptors came from a woman aged 60-70 years with primary liver carcinoma and hepatitis B virus infection. The CDR3 runs from the conserved cysteine through the conserved F or W. D genes are given only for firm matches. Clone size is shown for a subset of rows, as once, few, many or a class of expanded clone.

clone_size: NA; d_call: TRBD2; v_call: TRBV5-6; j_call: TRBJ2-3; cdr3_nt: TGTGCCAGCATCTTGCGTGCGGGAGTGGGTCCAGATACGCAGTATTTT; cdr3_aa: CASILRAGVGPDTQYF
clone_size: few; d_call: NA; v_call: TRBV6-1; j_call: TRBJ2-7; cdr3_nt: TGTGCCAGCAGTGAAGTGTGCGGGGCAATAGGGACGTGCGAGCAGTACTTC; cdr3_aa: CASSEVCGAIGTCEQYF
clone_size: NA; d_call: NA; v_call: TRBV11-3; j_call: TRBJ2-3; cdr3_nt: TGTGCCAGCAGCTCTAAGGGGTATTGGGACACAGATACGGAGTATTTT; cdr3_aa: CASSSKGYWDTDTEYF
clone_size: NA; d_call: NA; v_call: TRBV11-2; j_call: TRBJ2-1; cdr3_nt: TGTGCCAGCAGCTCGTGCGGACATAATGAGCAGTTCTTC; cdr3_aa: CASSSCGHNEQFF
clone_size: many; d_call: TRBD1; v_call: TRBV29-1; j_call: TRBJ2-7; cdr3_nt: TGCAGCGTCGATCCAACCGGGACAGGGAGCGGGGAGTACTTC; cdr3_aa: CSVDPTGTGSGEYF
clone_size: many; d_call: NA; v_call: TRBV6-1; j_call: TRBJ2-2; cdr3_nt: TGTGCCAGCAGTTTGACCGCCCTGGACACCGGGGAGCTGTTTTTT; cdr3_aa: CASSLTALDTGELFF
clone_size: NA; d_call: TRBD1; v_call: TRBV11-2; j_call: TRBJ2-1; cdr3_nt: TGTGCCAGCAGCTTAACCCGCGGACAGGGGTACAGCGGTGAGCAGTTCTTC; cdr3_aa: CASSLTRGQGYSGEQFF
clone_size: NA; d_call: NA; v_call: TRBV6-5; j_call: TRBJ2-2; cdr3_nt: TGTGCCATCAGACTATCAGGGACGAGCATCGGGGAGCTGTTTTTT; cdr3_aa: CAIRLSGTSIGELFF
clone_size: NA; d_call: TRBD2; v_call: TRBV7-9; j_call: TRBJ2-4; cdr3_nt: TGTGCCAGCAGCTTAGGCCTAGCGGGAGGAAGAGCCAAAAACATTCAGTACTTC; cdr3_aa: CASSLGLAGGRAKNIQYF
clone_size: NA; d_call: NA; v_call: TRBV28; j_call: TRBJ2-7; cdr3_nt: TGTGCCAGCAGCCAAACCAACGGGGGAGGCAACGAGCAGTACTTC; cdr3_aa: CASSQTNGGGNEQYF
clone_size: many; d_call: NA; v_call: TRBV6-6; j_call: TRBJ1-2; cdr3_nt: TGTGCCAGCAGTTACGGGGGGTCAGGTGGATCCTATGGCTACACCTTC; cdr3_aa: CASSYGGSGGSYGYTF
clone_size: NA; d_call: TRBD2; v_call: TRBV20-1; j_call: TRBJ2-7; cdr3_nt: TGCAGTGCCGATCCGACTAGCGGGAGCCTTCGCGAGCAGTACTTC; cdr3_aa: CSADPTSGSLREQYF
clone_size: NA; d_call: NA; v_call: TRBV2; j_call: TRBJ2-6; cdr3_nt: TGTGCCAGCAGTGGTGACTCTGGGGCCAACGTCCTGACTTTC; cdr3_aa: CASSGDSGANVLTF
clone_size: NA; d_call: NA; v_call: TRBV5-1; j_call: TRBJ2-3; cdr3_nt: TGCGCCAGCAGCTTGACAGGGATGGCGACATATACGCAGTATTTT; cdr3_aa: CASSLTGMATYTQYF
clone_size: few; d_call: TRBD2; v_call: TRBV12-3/TRBV12-4; j_call: TRBJ2-7; cdr3_nt: TGTGCCAGCAGTTTGGCGGGGGTCAGCTCCTACGAGCAGTACTTC; cdr3_aa: CASSLAGVSSYEQYF
clone_size: NA; d_call: NA; v_call: TRBV29-1; j_call: TRBJ1-1; cdr3_nt: TGTAGCTGTTGGGGTGGGGGGGGAAACACTGAAGCTTCCTTT; cdr3_aa: CSCWGGGGNTEASF
clone_size: few; d_call: NA; v_call: TRBV28; j_call: TRBJ2-7; cdr3_nt: TGTGCCAGCAGCCAGCAGCGTAGACCGTACTTC; cdr3_aa: CASSQQRRPYF
clone_size: NA; d_call: TRBD2; v_call: TRBV11-2; j_call: TRBJ2-5; cdr3_nt: TGTGCCGGCAGCTTGGCTAGCGGGATTCGGGGCCAGTACTTC; cdr3_aa: CAGSLASGIRGQYF
clone_size: few; d_call: NA; v_call: TRBV30; j_call: TRBJ2-4; cdr3_nt: TGTGCCTGGAGTCGGGGGGCCAGCGTTATAGCCAAAAACATTCAGTACTTC; cdr3_aa: CAWSRGASVIAKNIQYF
clone_size: once; d_call: NA; v_call: TRBV20-1; j_call: TRBJ1-4; cdr3_nt: TGCAGTGCTACCGGGATAGGGGGAGGAAAACTGTTTTTT; cdr3_aa: CSATGIGGGKLFF
clone_size: few; d_call: NA; v_call: TRBV11-2; j_call: TRBJ2-3; cdr3_nt: TGTGCCAGCATCCGAAACGGGTACACAGATACGCAGTATTTT; cdr3_aa: CASIRNGYTDTQYF
clone_size: many; d_call: NA; v_call: TRBV14; j_call: TRBJ2-7; cdr3_nt: TGTGCCAGCAGCCACAAACACGGGCAGTACTTC; cdr3_aa: CASSHKHGQYF
clone_size: many; d_call: NA; v_call: TRBV11-3; j_call: TRBJ2-7; cdr3_nt: TGTGCCAGCAGCGCCCGCGGGACACTACCTTCCTACGAGCAGTACTTC; cdr3_aa: CASSARGTLPSYEQYF
clone_size: NA; d_call: NA; v_call: TRBV2; j_call: TRBJ2-2; cdr3_nt: TGTGCCAGCAGTGAATCCAGATCCAACACCGGGGAGCTGTTTTTT; cdr3_aa: CASSESRSNTGELFF
clone_size: NA; d_call: NA; v_call: TRBV11-3; j_call: TRBJ2-2; cdr3_nt: TGTGCTAGTAGCTTAGGAACTAGGAGAACCGGGGATCTGTTTTTT; cdr3_aa: CASSLGTRRTGDLFF
clone_size: NA; d_call: NA; v_call: TRBV5-1; j_call: TRBJ2-4; cdr3_nt: TGCGCCAGCAGCTTGGGAGTCACAAAAGCCAAAAACATTCAGTACTTC; cdr3_aa: CASSLGVTKAKNIQYF
clone_size: many; d_call: TRBD2; v_call: TRBV4-1; j_call: TRBJ2-7; cdr3_nt: TGCGCCAGCAGCCACTCTAGCGGGAGTCGGTACGAGCAGTACTTC; cdr3_aa: CASSHSSGSRYEQYF
clone_size: NA; d_call: TRBD2; v_call: TRBV28; j_call: TRBJ2-7; cdr3_nt: TGTGCCAGCAGCCGTAGCGGGAGTCGCCTCGAGCAGTACTTC; cdr3_aa: CASSRSGSRLEQYF
clone_size: many; d_call: NA; v_call: TRBV6-5; j_call: TRBJ2-1; cdr3_nt: TGTGCCAGCAGCCGAAGGAGCTCCTACAATGAGCAGTTCTTC; cdr3_aa: CASSRRSSYNEQFF
clone_size: NA; d_call: NA; v_call: TRBV18; j_call: TRBJ2-7; cdr3_nt: TGTGCCAGCTCACCGGCTAGTGGGAGCTCCTACGAGCAGTACTTC; cdr3_aa: CASSPASGSSYEQYF
clone_size: many; d_call: NA; v_call: TRBV4-2; j_call: TRBJ1-1; cdr3_nt: TGTGCCAGCAGCCAAACGACCCTGTCCTACACTGAAGCTTTCTTT; cdr3_aa: CASSQTTLSYTEAFF
clone_size: once; d_call: NA; v_call: TRBV6-5; j_call: TRBJ2-3; cdr3_nt: TGTGCCAGCACTGGGAGTTCGAGCACAGATACGCAGTATTTT; cdr3_aa: CASTGSSSTDTQYF
clone_size: NA; d_call: NA; v_call: TRBV7-9; j_call: TRBJ1-1; cdr3_nt: TGTGTCACCAAAAGGAACACTGAAGCTTTCTTT; cdr3_aa: CVTKRNTEAFF
clone_size: NA; d_call: TRBD2; v_call: TRBV6-2/TRBV6-3; j_call: TRBJ2-1; cdr3_nt: TGTACCAGCAGCCGTCTGACTAGCGGTCAGGGTGAGCAGTTCTTC; cdr3_aa: CTSSRLTSGQGEQFF
clone_size: NA; d_call: NA; v_call: TRBV11-2; j_call: TRBJ2-7; cdr3_nt: TGTGCCAACAGCTTAACGATCGAGCAGTATTTC; cdr3_aa: CANSLTIEQYF
clone_size: NA; d_call: TRBD2; v_call: TRBV29-1; j_call: TRBJ2-7; cdr3_nt: TGCAGCGTGGGGGGGACTAGCATCAACGAGCAGTACTTC; cdr3_aa: CSVGGTSINEQYF
clone_size: NA; d_call: TRBD2; v_call: TRBV29-1; j_call: TRBJ2-7; cdr3_nt: TGCAGCGTCGGGGGGGTATCGACCTACGAGCAGTACTTC; cdr3_aa: CSVGGVSTYEQYF
clone_size: NA; d_call: NA; v_call: TRBV21-1; j_call: TRBJ2-7; cdr3_nt: TGTGTCAGCAGCAAACCGAGCCTCTCCTACGAGCAGTACTTC; cdr3_aa: CVSSKPSLSYEQYF
clone_size: NA; d_call: TRBD1; v_call: TRBV29-1; j_call: TRBJ2-1; cdr3_nt: TGCAGCATTTCCGGGACAGATAGTGGCGCCTACAATGAGCAGTTCTTC; cdr3_aa: CSISGTDSGAYNEQFF
clone_size: many; d_call: TRBD2; v_call: TRBV29-1; j_call: TRBJ2-2; cdr3_nt: TGCAGCGTTGGGGCTAGCGGGAGCGTATGGACCGGGGAGCTGTTTTTT; cdr3_aa: CSVGASGSVWTGELFF
clone_size: NA; d_call: NA; v_call: TRBV6-6; j_call: TRBJ2-1; cdr3_nt: TGTGCCAGCAACTCCAAGGCTAGCTCCTACAATGAGCAGTTCTTC; cdr3_aa: CASNSKASSYNEQFF
clone_size: NA; d_call: NA; v_call: TRBV4-1; j_call: TRBJ2-2; cdr3_nt: TGCGCAGGGGAAGGCGACACCGGGGACCTGTTTTTT; cdr3_aa: CAGEGDTGDLFF
clone_size: NA; d_call: TRBD2; v_call: TRBV10-3; j_call: TRBJ2-3; cdr3_nt: TGTGCCACTAAAGCGGGAGGGCCGGTAGATACGCAGTATTTT; cdr3_aa: CATKAGGPVDTQYF
clone_size: NA; d_call: TRBD1; v_call: TRBV5-1; j_call: TRBJ2-7; cdr3_nt: TGCGCCAGCAGCCCGGGGACAGCCACCTACGAGCAGTACTTC; cdr3_aa: CASSPGTATYEQYF
clone_size: NA; d_call: NA; v_call: TRBV5-5; j_call: TRBJ1-6; cdr3_nt: TGTGCCAGCAGTCCGGACAGAACAAATTCACCCCTCCACTTT; cdr3_aa: CASSPDRTNSPLHF
clone_size: NA; d_call: NA; v_call: TRBV5-3; j_call: TRBJ2-3; cdr3_nt: TGTGCCAGAAGCTTGGCTACTGAAGAAGTTCTTACAGGTACGCAGTATTTT; cdr3_aa: CARSLATEEVLTGTQYF
clone_size: many; d_call: TRBD2; v_call: TRBV4-1; j_call: TRBJ2-1; cdr3_nt: TGCGCCAGCAGCCAACAGCGGGGGCACAATGAGCAGTTCTTC; cdr3_aa: CASSQQRGHNEQFF
clone_size: many; d_call: NA; v_call: TRBV28; j_call: TRBJ2-7; cdr3_nt: TGTGCCAGCAGGGAGGGGGCGGGGAGCTCCTACGAGCAGTACTTC; cdr3_aa: CASREGAGSSYEQYF
clone_size: NA; d_call: NA; v_call: TRBV7-2; j_call: TRBJ2-7; cdr3_nt: TGTGCCAGCAGCTCAATAGGAGGACAGAAATACTACGAGCAGTACTTC; cdr3_aa: CASSSIGGQKYYEQYF
clone_size: NA; d_call: NA; v_call: TRBV11-2; j_call: TRBJ2-5; cdr3_nt: TGTGCCGGCATCTTGCGTTCTCGTCAAGAGACCCAGTACTTC; cdr3_aa: CAGILRSRQETQYF
clone_size: NA; d_call: NA; v_call: TRBV11-2; j_call: TRBJ1-1; cdr3_nt: TGTGCCGGCAGCTCTGGCGGGATTGAGGCTTTCTTT; cdr3_aa: CAGSSGGIEAFF
clone_size: NA; d_call: NA; v_call: TRBV11-1; j_call: TRBJ2-5; cdr3_nt: TGTGCCCGCAACAACCGGGGGCAGACCCAGTACTTC; cdr3_aa: CARNNRGQTQYF
clone_size: NA; d_call: TRBD1; v_call: TRBV29-1; j_call: TRBJ2-1; cdr3_nt: TGCAGCGTGATGGGACAGGGAGGTAGTGAGCAGCTCTTC; cdr3_aa: CSVMGQGGSEQLF